Presented here are 21 T cell receptor beta chains from one specimen sequenced in a study of CD8 T cells in Susac syndrome. RNA was extracted with the RNeasy kit, and a quantity of roughly 0.5 to 1 ug was reverse transcribed using random hexamers. TCRdb analysed the immunoSEQ multiplex PCR reads with MiXCR anew, one entry per CDR3 protein. The data hold 100,000 to 150,000 distinct CDR3 sequences, with over 85% observed a single time. Sequencing was done on a sample of CD8+ T cells from PBMCs. All receptors derive from a human donor with multiple sclerosis.

The J gene is TRBJ1-2, the V gene TRBV4-2; tentatively, D is TRBD1 (5 bases). The V and J ends lost 4 bases and 4 bases respectively, with 13 bases between them. The CDR3 has 14 amino acids. In germline, CDR1 is LGHNA, CDR2 YNFKEQ. The CDR3 DNA reads as TGTGCCAGCAGCCCTCCGGGACCGACCTATGGCTACACCTTC. This sequence encodes CASSPPGPTYGYTF.

The CDR3, as DNA: TGCAGCGTTGAAACCCCTGACAGGGGATACTCCTACGAGCAGTACGTC. The encoded protein is CSVETPDRGYSYEQYV. The V and J genes are TRBV29-1 and TRBJ2-7; TRBD1 matches at 8 bases. CDR1 SQVTM and CDR2 ANQGSEA come from the germline V gene. This CDR3 spans 16 amino acids. The V segment lost 2 bases and the J segment 0 bases; nucleotides outside the gene matches: 9.

V usage is TRBV29-1 and J usage is TRBJ1-2; D is undetermined. V was shortened by 3 bases and J by 0 bases, with 17 bases between the two germline ends. This CDR3 spans 16 amino acids. Germline V gene sequence: CDR1 SQVTM, CDR2 ANQGSEA. In nucleotides, the CDR3 is TGCAGCGTTGAGACACTCAACCCCCCCCCTAACTATGGCTACACCTTC. Its protein is CSVETLNPPPNYGYTF.

The chain couples TRBV24-1 to TRBJ2-7; TRBD2 matches 9 bases. Germline assignment: CDR1 KGHDR and CDR2 SFDVKD. The CDR3 contains 18 residues. J lost 1 base, V lost 6 bases, and 15 bases had no gene match. The CDR3 region is CATSPNWATSGSSYEQYV. The CDR3 nucleotides read TGTGCCACCAGTCCTAACTGGGCTACTAGCGGGTCGTCCTACGAGCAGTACGTC.

The chain uses TRBV2 and TRBJ2-3; 8 positions match TRBD2. The CDR3 has 14 residues. Germline V lookup: CDR1 SNHLY, CDR2 FYNNEI. Trimming removed 10 bases from V and 4 bases from J; junction bases left unmatched: 10. In DNA form, the CDR3 reads TGTGCCACGAGGCCCGGGAGGGTCCCAGATACGCAGTATTTT. As protein: CATRPGRVPDTQYF.

V usage is TRBV3-1 and J usage is TRBJ2-7; possible D gene TRBD1, 6 bases. Germline values: CDR1 LGHDT, CDR2 YNNKEL (reference sequence). The ends were cut back, 9 bases at V and 5 bases at J, with 8 bases in the middle. The CDR3 length is 10 residues. The CDR3 reads CASEGDEQYF. The CDR3 region has the DNA TGTGCCAGTGAGGGGGACGAGCAGTACTTC.

The rearrangement joins TRBV9 to TRBJ2-3; 9 positions agree with TRBD2. From germline, CDR1 is SGDLS and CDR2 YYNGEE. The CDR3 has 14 amino acids. Unmatched junction bases numbered 1, after V lost 2 bases and J lost 3 bases. CDR3 sequence reads: CASSVSGSTDTQYF. CDR3 in DNA: TGTGCCAGCAGCGTTAGCGGGAGTACAGATACGCAGTATTTT.

The chain uses TRBV5-6 and TRBJ2-1; D is possibly TRBD2 (6 bases). CDR1 and CDR2 (germline): SGHDT, YYEEEE. CDR3 length: 15 amino acids. The V end was cut by 2 bases, the J end by 2 bases, with 11 bases between. CDR3 in DNA: TGTGCCAGCAGCTTCTCGGGAGCCCCCTACAATGAGCAGTTCTTC. It encodes CASSFSGAPYNEQFF.

This clonotype was found a few times. The V call is TRBV5-6, the J call TRBJ2-5; no clear D. Germline V lookup: CDR1 SGHDT, CDR2 YYEEEE. The CDR3 has 11 residues. The ends were cut back, 7 bases at V and 4 bases at J, with 8 bases in the middle. CDR3 in DNA: TGTGCCAGCGGGAATGGAGAGACCCAGTACTTC. Protein product: CASGNGETQYF.

The genes are TRBV7-6 and TRBJ2-3; the match to TRBD2 covers 14 bases. The CDR3 sequence is 15 residues long. The trim removed 7 bases at V and 7 bases at J, leaving 7 bases unmatched. Per the germline V gene, CDR1 is SGHVS and CDR2 is FNYEAQ. The CDR3 DNA sequence: TGTGCCAGCAAGCGGACTAGCGGGGGGCCCCATACGCAGTATTTT. This codes for CASKRTSGGPHTQYF.

About this clonotype: A junction end diverges from the germline sequence, so it may reflect a read error. V usage is TRBV19 and J usage is TRBJ1-5; TRBD1 matches 7 bases. This CDR3 region has 15 residues. Germline V gene lookup returns CDR1 LNHDA and CDR2 SQIVND (reference sequence). The DNA for the CDR3 is TGTACCAGTAGTATAGAAGGGGGCCGTGTTCAGCCCCAGCATTTT. This sequence encodes CTSSIEGGRVQPQHF.

This chain connects TRBV6-1 to TRBJ2-7, with D uncertain. Per germline, CDR1 MNHNS and CDR2 SASEGT. V lost 3 bases to trimming and J lost 2 bases, with 14 bases between them. The CDR3 totals 15 residues. CDR3 amino acids: CASSEAHGRTYEQYV. CDR3 sequence (DNA): TGTGCCAGCAGTGAGGCCCACGGCAGAACCTACGAGCAGTACGTC.

The V call is TRBV29-1, the J call TRBJ2-3; maybe TRBD2 (6 bases). The CDR3 is 15 amino acids. The germline V and J ends were trimmed by 7 bases and 0 bases, with 17 bases remaining between them. Germline CDR1 is SQVTM and CDR2 is ANQGSEA. CDR3: CSATPFGGSTDTQYF. CDR3 nucleotide sequence: TGCAGCGCCACCCCGTTCGGGGGTAGCACAGATACGCAGTATTTT.

The genes are TRBV23-1 and TRBJ1-5; D remains unclear. TRBV23-1 is designated an ORF whose function remains uncertain. With 4 bases removed from V and 0 bases from J, the gap between germline ends came to 7 bases. The CDR3 totals 14 residues. CDR3 in amino acids: CASSPSNSNQPQHF. The DNA of the CDR3 is TGCGCCAGCAGTCCCTCTAATAGCAATCAGCCCCAGCATTTT.

J is TRBJ2-2 and V is TRBV7-7; D might be TRBD2 (6 bases). The germline CDR1 and CDR2 sequences are SSHAT and FNYEAQ (reference sequence). This CDR3 has 13 residues. CDR3 sequence (DNA): TGTGCTAGCGGAAGGGAGAACACCGGGGAGCTGTTTTTT. It encodes CASGRENTGELFF. The whole variable domain, remainder taken from reference TRBV7-7 and TRBJ2-2, is GAGVSQSPRYKVTKRGQDVTLRCDPISSHATLYWYQQALGQGPEFLTYFNYEAQPDKSGLPSDRFSAERPEGSISTLTIQRTEQRDSAMYRCASGRENTGELFFGEGSRLTVL.

The V and J genes are TRBV7-2 and TRBJ2-3, with D possibly TRBD2 on 5 matching bases. This CDR3 has 18 amino acids. The germline gives CDR1 SGHTA, CDR2 FQGNSA. Deletions cut 3 bases from V and 2 bases from J, with 21 bases between. In DNA form, the CDR3 reads TGTGCCAGCAGCTTTACTCCCCGTACGGGATCTCACACAGATACGCAGTATTTT. Its protein is CASSFTPRTGSHTDTQYF. Complete variable domain (other parts from reference TRBV7-2 and TRBJ2-3): GAGVSQSPSNKVTEKGKDVELRCDPISGHTALYWYRQSLGQGLEFLIYFQGNSAPDKSGLPSDRFSAERTGGSVSTLTIQRTQQEDSAVYLCASSFTPRTGSHTDTQYFGPGTRLTVL.

This chain uses TRBV7-8 with TRBJ1-2; 12 bases align to TRBD1. CDR1 and CDR2 from the germline V gene are SGHVS and FQNEAQ. The CDR3 is made up of 16 amino acids. The J segment lost 7 bases and the V segment lost 5 bases, leaving 11 bases of the junction unmatched. CDR3 DNA: TGTGCCAGCAGCCGGAAAAGGGGACAGGGGGCGGGTGGCTACACCTTC. It encodes CASSRKRGQGAGGYTF.

This clonotype is a singleton in its sample. The genes are TRBV9 and TRBJ2-1; 11 bases align to TRBD2. After removal of 3 bases from V and 4 bases from J, the junction contained 6 bases not matched to a gene. Looked up from germline, CDR1 is SGDLS and CDR2 is YYNGEE. The CDR3 totals 16 residues. Here the CDR3 reads CASSGPTSGDYNEQFF. In DNA, the CDR3 is TGTGCCAGCAGCGGCCCGACTAGCGGGGATTACAATGAGCAGTTCTTC.

The chain carries TRBV20-1 and TRBJ2-1; 11 bases fit TRBD2. V was clipped by 0 bases and J by 1 base; unmatched bases: 5. Germline V gene data show CDR1 as DFQATT and CDR2 as SNEGSKA (reference sequence). This CDR3 has 17 residues. The CDR3, as DNA: TGCAGTGCTAGAGATGGTTCTAGCGGGAGGTCCTACAATGAGCAGTTCTTC. Translation gives CSARDGSSGRSYNEQFF.

The CDR3 reads CASSDSQETQYF. The CDR3 DNA is TGTGCCAGCAGCGACAGCCAAGAGACCCAGTACTTC. The J gene is TRBJ2-5, the V gene TRBV6-5; tentatively, D is TRBD1 (5 bases). With 6 bases removed from V and 1 base from J, the gap between germline ends came to 6 bases. CDR3 length: 12 amino acids. Germline values: CDR1 MNHEY, CDR2 SVGAGI.

V gene TRBV10-3 combines with J gene TRBJ1-1, with D possibly TRBD1 on 6 matching bases. Germline-derived CDR1 and CDR2 are ENHRY and SYGVKD. The V end was cut by 2 bases, the J end by 11 bases, with 15 bases between. This CDR3 has 13 amino acids. CDR3 nucleotides: TGTGCCATCAGTGAGAACAGGGTATTCGGGGCTTTCTTT. Amino acids: CAISENRVFGAFF.